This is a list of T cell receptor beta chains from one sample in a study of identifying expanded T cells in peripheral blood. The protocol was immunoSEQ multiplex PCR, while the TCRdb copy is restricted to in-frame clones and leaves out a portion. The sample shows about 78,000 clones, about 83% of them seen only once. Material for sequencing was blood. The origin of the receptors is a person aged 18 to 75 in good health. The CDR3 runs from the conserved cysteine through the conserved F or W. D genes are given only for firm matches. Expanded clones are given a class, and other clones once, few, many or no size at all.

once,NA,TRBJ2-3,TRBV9,TGTGCCAGCAGCGTAGGGGGCAGCCCAGATACGCAGTATTTT,CASSVGGSPDTQYF
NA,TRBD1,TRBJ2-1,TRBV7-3,TGTGCCAGCAGCCTGACAGGGGAAAAGTTCTTC,CASSLTGEKFF
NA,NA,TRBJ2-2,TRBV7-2,TGTGCCAGCAGCTTAGGGTCCGGACTCGCGCTTAACACCGGGGAGCTGTTTTTT,CASSLGSGLALNTGELFF
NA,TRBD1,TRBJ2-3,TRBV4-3,TGCGCCAGCACCACCTTTTTATTTTGGGACAGGGGGGGCACAGATACGCAGTATTTT,CASTTFLFWDRGGTDTQYF
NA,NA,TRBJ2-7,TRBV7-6,TGTGCCAGCAGCGGGCAGGCGGTATCCTACGAGCAGTACTTC,CASSGQAVSYEQYF
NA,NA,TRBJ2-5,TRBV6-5,TGTGCCAGCAGTTACTCGTCTCTGGGCGAGACCCAGTACTTC,CASSYSSLGETQYF
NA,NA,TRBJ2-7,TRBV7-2,TGTGCCAGCAGCCCCCGACAAGGGATCTACGAGCAGTACTTC,CASSPRQGIYEQYF
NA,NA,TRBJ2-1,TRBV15,TGTGCCACCAGCAGAGATAAAGCGAATGAGCAGTTCTTC,CATSRDKANEQFF
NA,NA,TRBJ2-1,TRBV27,TGTGCCAGCAGTTTAGGCGGTTACAATGAGCAGTTCTTC,CASSLGGYNEQFF
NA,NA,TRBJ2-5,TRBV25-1,TGTGCCAGCAGAAAACAGGGTCAAGTCCAAGAGACCCAGTACTTC,CASRKQGQVQETQYF
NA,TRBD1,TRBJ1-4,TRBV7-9,TGTGCCAGCAGCCCGGGACAGGATAATGAAAAACTGTTTTTT,CASSPGQDNEKLFF
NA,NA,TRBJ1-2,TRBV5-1,TGCGCCAGCAGCGCCTGGACAGAGGGGAGCTACACCTTC,CASSAWTEGSYTF
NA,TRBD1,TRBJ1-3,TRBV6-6,TGTGCCAGCAGTTACGCCCCGGGACAGATTGGAAACACCATATATTTT,CASSYAPGQIGNTIYF
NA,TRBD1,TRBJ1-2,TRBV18,TGTGCCAGCTCACCGGGACAGGGAACGGGGGGCTACACCTTC,CASSPGQGTGGYTF
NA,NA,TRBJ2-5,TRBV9,TGTGCCAGCAGCGTAGCGGCGGAGAGACAAGAGACCCAGTACTTC,CASSVAAERQETQYF
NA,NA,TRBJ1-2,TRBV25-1,TGTGCCAGCAGTGACCTTCTCGGGGAGGCTCCCTGGGAAGGCTACACCTTC,CASSDLLGEAPWEGYTF
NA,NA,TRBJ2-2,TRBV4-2,TGTGCCAGCAGCCAAGATATGTTGGGTGTTGGGAACACCGGGGAGCTGTTTTTT,CASSQDMLGVGNTGELFF
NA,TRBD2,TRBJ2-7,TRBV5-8,TGTGCCAGCAGCCCGGCTCGGGGGGAGTCCCACGAGCAGTACTTC,CASSPARGESHEQYF
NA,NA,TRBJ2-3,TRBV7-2,TGTGCCAGCAGGGGCGGGATGGGCACAGATACGCAGTATTTT,CASRGGMGTDTQYF
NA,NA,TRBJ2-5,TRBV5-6,TGTGCCAGCAGTCTCTGGGGGGAATATCAAGAGACCCAGTACTTC,CASSLWGEYQETQYF
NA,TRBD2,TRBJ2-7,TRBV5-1,TGCGCCAGCAGCCCACTTAGCGGGAGAGACGAGCAGTACTTC,CASSPLSGRDEQYF
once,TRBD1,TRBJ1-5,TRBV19,TGTGCCAGTAGTAACCGACAGGGAAATCAGCCCCAGCATTTT,CASSNRQGNQPQHF
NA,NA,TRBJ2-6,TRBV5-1,TGCGCCAGCAGCTCGAGGACTATCTCCTCTGGGGCCAACGTCCTGACTTTC,CASSSRTISSGANVLTF
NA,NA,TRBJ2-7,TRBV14,TGTGCCAGCAGCCAAGACATTTTTAAGGGGGAGGGCCTGAACGAGCAGTACTTC,CASSQDIFKGEGLNEQYF
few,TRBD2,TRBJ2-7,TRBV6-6,TGTGCCAGCCGAATGGCGGGAGGTTTCTACGAGCAGTACTTC,CASRMAGGFYEQYF
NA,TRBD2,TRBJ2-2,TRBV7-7,TGTGCTAGCAGCCGAAGGACATCGGGAGGGCCCGACACCGGGGAGCTGTTTTTT,CASSRRTSGGPDTGELFF
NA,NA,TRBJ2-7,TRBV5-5,TGTGCCAGCAGCTTTGGACAATCCTACGAGCAGTACTTC,CASSFGQSYEQYF
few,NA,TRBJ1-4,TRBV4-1,TGCGCCAGCAGCCAAGATCTGGGGTACGGTGAAAAACTGTTTTTT,CASSQDLGYGEKLFF